This is a list of T cell receptor beta chains from one sample in a study of early T cells in non-severe SARS-CoV-2 infection. One entry per CDR3 protein, called by TCRdb with MiXCR from the 5' RACE reads. The data contain over 90,000 distinct CDR3 sequences, about an eighth of them singletons. Here the sequenced sample was whole blood, taken at baseline. These receptors were obtained from an adult who was a healthcare worker with PCR-confirmed SARS-CoV-2 infection or an uninfected control (not recorded which). Each CDR3 is given with its conserved first and last residue. The D gene is left open where the match is weak. Clone size appears in some rows only: once, few, many, or a class for an expanded clone.

-	TRBJ2-1	TRBV18	-	CASSRQLSNEQFF	TGTGCCAGCTCACGCCAGCTGAGCAATGAGCAGTTCTTC
TRBD2	TRBJ2-1	TRBV5-1	many	CASSLAGGGNEQFF	TGCGCCAGCTCTCTAGCGGGAGGAGGCAATGAGCAGTTCTTC
-	TRBJ1-2	TRBV30	few	CAWSVRSGYTF	TGTGCCTGGAGTGTAAGGAGCGGCTACACCTTC
TRBD2	TRBJ2-1	TRBV20-1	few	CSAPIGLAAHNEQFF	TGCAGTGCCCCCATTGGACTAGCGGCACACAATGAGCAGTTCTTC
-	TRBJ2-5	TRBV18	-	CASSPLGLGETQYF	TGTGCCAGCTCACCGCTGGGTCTGGGAGAGACCCAGTACTTC
-	TRBJ2-4	TRBV6-1	-	CASALQELAKNIQYF	TGTGCCAGTGCCCTTCAGGAGCTAGCCAAAAACATTCAGTACTTC
-	TRBJ2-6	TRBV5-6	-	CASSPEGAPGANVLTF	TGTGCCAGCAGTCCGGAGGGGGCCCCTGGGGCCAACGTCCTGACTTTC
-	TRBJ1-1	TRBV7-3	few	CASSSLQHTEAFF	TGTGCCAGCAGCTCCCTCCAGCACACTGAAGCTTTCTTT
TRBD1	TRBJ2-5	TRBV14	-	CASSLLGTGEETQYF	TGTGCCAGCAGCCTCCTGGGGACAGGGGAAGAGACCCAGTACTTC
TRBD2	TRBJ2-3	TRBV5-4	-	CASSLDSTSGGRYTQYF	TGTGCCAGCAGCTTGGACTCAACTAGCGGGGGGCGGTATACGCAGTATTTT